A single sample gave rise to the 25 T cell receptor beta chains below, sequenced in a study of early T cells in non-severe SARS-CoV-2 infection. TCRdb recomputed calls from the 5' RACE reads with MiXCR, one row per CDR3 protein. The sample records 90,000 or so distinct CDR3 sequences, under 15% being singletons. Source material: whole blood. The source is an adult who was a healthcare worker with PCR-confirmed SARS-CoV-2 infection or an uninfected control (not recorded which).

The J gene is TRBJ2-7, the V gene TRBV7-8; D tentatively reads TRBD1 or TRBD2 (5 bases each). The germline CDR1 and CDR2 sequences are SGHVS and FQNEAQ. This CDR3 region has 15 residues. The V and J ends lost 4 bases and 7 bases respectively, with 20 bases between them. The CDR3 loop reads CASSWGTGRNQEQYF. DNA for the CDR3: TGTGCCAGCAGCTGGGGGACGGGACGAAATCAAGAGCAGTACTTC.

This clonotype appeared many times. The rearrangement uses TRBV6-2 or TRBV6-3 and TRBJ1-5; 10 nucleotides match TRBD1. The germline gives CDR1 MNHEY, CDR2 SVGEGT. After removal of 4 bases from V and 0 bases from J, the junction contained 6 bases not matched to a gene. This CDR3 region has 17 residues. This CDR3 reads CASSSDRGLRSNQPQHF. As DNA, the CDR3 is TGTGCCAGCAGTTCCGACAGGGGGCTTCGTAGCAATCAGCCCCAGCATTTT.

This clonotype has just a few counts. Written as DNA, the CDR3 is TGTGCCACACCCGGGACCAACACTGAAGCTTTCTTT. This translates into CATPGTNTEAFF. The V call is TRBV2, the J call TRBJ1-1, with a possible D match to TRBD1 (5 bases). Germline V gives CDR1 SNHLY, CDR2 FYNNEI. The ends were cut back, 10 bases at V and 2 bases at J, with 11 bases in the middle. The CDR3 consists of 12 residues.

This clonotype was detected only once. The CDR3 loop is CASSLVSSGWDNEQFF. The CDR3 DNA reads as TGTGCCAGCAGCTTAGTCTCTAGCGGGTGGGACAATGAGCAGTTCTTC. The chain links TRBV7-8 to TRBJ2-1; 8 nucleotides agree with TRBD2. The CDR3 has 16 amino acids. Germline lookup yields CDR1 SGHVS and CDR2 FQNEAQ. V shed 1 base, J shed 5 bases, and the junction held 7 bases outside the gene matches.

This clonotype has more than one count but fewer than ten. This chain links TRBV5-1 with TRBJ2-7; D is unclear. Germline V CDR1 and CDR2: SGHRS, YFSETQ. V was clipped by 2 bases and J by 3 bases, with 9 bases between them. The CDR3 sequence is 13 residues long. CDR3 in amino acids: CASSFGVGYEQYF. CDR3 coding DNA: TGCGCCAGCAGCTTCGGCGTGGGCTACGAGCAGTACTTC.

This clonotype was counted between two and nine times. This chain joins TRBV12-3 or TRBV12-4 and TRBJ1-1; D not certain. Trimming stripped 4 bases from V and 6 bases from J, with 15 bases between. The CDR3 is 14 amino acids. The CDR3 coding sequence is TGTGCCAGCAGTTCCCCCTCCGCATACCCTGAAGCTTTCTTT. As protein: CASSSPSAYPEAFF.

At least ten counts were recorded for this clonotype. This chain uses TRBV7-6 with TRBJ2-5, with TRBD2 identical over 12 bases. Looked up from germline, CDR1 is SGHVS and CDR2 is FNYEAQ. CDR3 length: 18 residues. V gave up 8 bases and J gave up 0 bases; unmatched junction bases: 13. The CDR3 sequence: CASSSRTSGNTYQETQYF. In DNA form, the CDR3 reads TGTGCCAGCTCCTCAAGGACTAGCGGGAATACGTACCAAGAGACCCAGTACTTC.

The chain joins TRBV20-1 to TRBJ2-2; a possible D gene is TRBD2 (6 bases). The CDR3 is 14 residues long. V was shortened by 2 bases and J by 6 bases, with 13 bases between the two germline ends. From germline, CDR1 is DFQATT and CDR2 SNEGSKA (reference sequence). This CDR3 reads CSARRRDRSGELFF. For the CDR3, the DNA is TGCAGTGCTAGACGGCGGGACCGGTCCGGGGAGCTGTTTTTT.

A few counts support this clonotype. V gene TRBV7-9 combines with J gene TRBJ1-4; possibly TRBD1 for D (5 bases). V was shortened by 5 bases and J by 0 bases, with 7 bases between the two germline ends. The CDR3 extends over 14 amino acids. The germline gives CDR1 SEHNR, CDR2 FQNEAQ (reference sequence). The chain's CDR3 is CASSKQATNEKLFF. The CDR3, as DNA: TGTGCCAGCAGCAAACAGGCAACTAATGAAAAACTGTTTTTT. The whole variable domain, remainder taken from reference TRBV7-9 and TRBJ1-4, is DTGVSQNPRHKITKRGQNVTFRCDPISEHNRLYWYRQTLGQGPEFLTYFQNEAQLEKSRLLSDRFSAERPKGSFSTLEIQRTEQGDSAMYLCASSKQATNEKLFFGSGTQLSVL.

This clonotype was seen repeatedly, ten times or more. V is TRBV6-2 or TRBV6-3 and J is TRBJ2-1; 8 nucleotides match TRBD2. Germline V gene sequence: CDR1 MNHEY, CDR2 SVGEGT. Trimming at V came to 4 bases and at J to 4 bases, leaving 24 bases not matched to a gene. The CDR3 length is 21 residues. CDR3 residues: CASSSLGQPRAGESWYNEQFF. In DNA, the CDR3 is TGTGCCAGCAGTTCACTGGGTCAGCCAAGAGCGGGAGAGAGTTGGTACAATGAGCAGTTCTTC.

This clonotype appeared a few times. The rearrangement joins TRBV6-5 to TRBJ2-4; D unresolved. Trimming stripped 0 bases from V and 10 bases from J, with 10 bases between. CDR1 and CDR2 (germline): MNHEY, SVGAGI. The CDR3 covers 13 residues. CDR3 residues: CASSYSDRSIQYF. The CDR3 bases are TGTGCCAGCAGTTACTCCGACCGTTCAATTCAGTACTTC.

This clonotype was seen repeatedly, ten times or more. J is TRBJ2-3 and V is TRBV6-5; 8 bases map to TRBD1. The CDR3 contains 22 residues. With V trimmed by 6 bases and J by 3 bases, 29 bases remained unmatched. Per germline, CDR1 MNHEY and CDR2 SVGAGI. CDR3 protein: CASRPDPRTGHGPGRPTDTQYF. The CDR3 nucleotides are TGTGCCAGCAGGCCCGACCCCCGGACAGGGCATGGACCCGGACGCCCGACAGATACGCAGTATTTT.

Worth noting for this clonotype: Compared with germline, one end of the junction differs, possibly owing to a read error. V usage is TRBV7-2 and J usage is TRBJ2-5; D perhaps matches TRBD1 (5 bases). The CDR3 sequence is 13 residues long. CDR1 and CDR2 from the germline V gene are SGHTA and FQGNSA. CDR3 sequence (DNA): TGTGCCAGCAGCCCAGACAGCCAAGAGAACCAGTACTTC. As protein: CASSPDSQENQYF.

This clonotype has a handful of counts. The chain carries TRBV29-1 and TRBJ2-1; D not certain. Trimming cost V 3 bases and J 4 bases, with 7 bases left between them. Germline assignment: CDR1 SQVTM and CDR2 ANQGSEA. This CDR3 has 12 amino acids. The CDR3 is CSVDSRYNEQFF. CDR3 in DNA: TGCAGCGTTGATTCTAGATACAATGAGCAGTTCTTC.

The gene calls are TRBV28 and TRBJ1-6, with no clear D. Trimming stripped 6 bases from V and 8 bases from J, with 23 bases between. CDR3 length: 17 amino acids. Germline CDR1 reads MDHEN; CDR2 reads SYDVKM. CDR3 loop: CASRNWEVGFLDSPLHF. The DNA for the CDR3 is TGTGCCAGCAGGAACTGGGAGGTTGGCTTCCTGGATTCACCCCTCCACTTT.

This clonotype has only a few counts. This rearrangement joins TRBV28 to TRBJ1-3; no clear D. There are 12 residues in the CDR3. The ends were cut back, 3 bases at V and 8 bases at J, with 8 bases in the middle. CDR1 is MDHEN and CDR2 is SYDVKM in the germline V gene. CDR3: CASSFGGHTIYF. The CDR3 nucleotides read TGTGCCAGCAGTTTTGGTGGTCACACCATATATTTT.

The gene calls are TRBV28 and TRBJ2-1; D uncertain. The CDR3 loop spans 12 amino acids. V dropped 3 bases and J dropped 5 bases, with 5 bases sitting between them. CDR1 is MDHEN, CDR2 SYDVKM, per germline. The CDR3 region has the DNA TGTGCCAGCAGTTTGCCACACAATGAGCAGTTCTTC. This translates into CASSLPHNEQFF.

The sample holds many counts of this clonotype. The rearrangement uses TRBV3-1 and TRBJ1-2; D not resolved. CDR1 LGHDT and CDR2 YNNKEL come from the germline V gene (reference sequence). V was clipped by 1 base and J by 4 bases, with 16 bases between them. This CDR3 contains 16 residues. The CDR3 is CASSQVVRTSAYGYTF. Written as DNA, the CDR3 is TGTGCCAGCAGCCAAGTCGTACGGACGTCGGCCTATGGCTACACCTTC.

The V call is TRBV5-6, the J call TRBJ1-4, with D possibly matching TRBD1 (5 bases). This CDR3 spans 15 amino acids. Germline V gene data show CDR1 as SGHDT and CDR2 as YYEEEE. The V and J ends lost 2 bases and 8 bases respectively, with 16 bases between them. CDR3 DNA sequence: TGTGCCAGCAGCTTCGGGACCGCAGCGAGGGAAAAACTGTTTTTT. It codes for CASSFGTAAREKLFF.

This chain joins TRBV6-4 and TRBJ2-2, with 7 bases matching TRBD2. Trimming at V came to 2 bases and at J to 4 bases, leaving 7 bases not matched to a gene. Germline lookup yields CDR1 MRHNA and CDR2 SNTAGT. The CDR3 runs 16 residues. CDR3: CASSDLTAGVTGELFF. CDR3 nucleotides: TGTGCCAGCAGTGACCTGACCGCGGGAGTCACCGGGGAGCTGTTTTTT.

The CDR3 spells CAISEWRDQPQHF. The DNA of the CDR3 is TGTGCCATCAGTGAGTGGAGGGATCAGCCCCAGCATTTT. J is TRBJ1-5 and V is TRBV10-3, with unresolved D. V was trimmed by 1 base and J by 5 bases, leaving 6 bases between them. This CDR3 is 13 amino acids long. Germline-derived CDR1 and CDR2 are ENHRY and SYGVKD.

This clonotype was observed a few times. This chain connects TRBV3-1 to TRBJ2-1; no clear D. The germline V gene encodes CDR1 LGHDT and CDR2 YNNKEL (reference sequence). V was trimmed by 4 bases and J by 6 bases, leaving 10 bases between them. The CDR3 has 13 residues. The CDR3 region has the DNA TGTGCCAGCAGCCCTCGATTCCTCAATGAGCAGTTCTTC. Encoded protein: CASSPRFLNEQFF.

The chain combines TRBV9 with TRBJ2-7; D may correspond to TRBD1 or TRBD2 (5 bases each). From germline, CDR1 is SGDLS and CDR2 YYNGEE. The CDR3 runs 14 residues. V was trimmed by 4 bases and J by 7 bases, leaving 18 bases between them. The CDR3 loop is CASSPDGGVGEQYF. DNA for the CDR3: TGTGCCAGCAGCCCCGATGGGGGAGTAGGGGAGCAGTACTTC. Supplemented by reference TRBV9 and TRBJ2-7, the full variable domain reads DSGVTQTPKHLITATGQRVTLRCSPRSGDLSVYWYQQSLDQGLQFLIQYYNGEERAKGNILERFSAQQFPDLHSELNLSSLELGDSALYFCASSPDGGVGEQYFGPGTRLTVT.

The gene calls are TRBV12-3 or TRBV12-4 and TRBJ2-5; tentatively, D is TRBD1 (5 bases). The CDR3 consists of 12 residues. V dropped 6 bases and J dropped 5 bases, with 10 bases sitting between them. CDR3 in DNA: TGTGCCAGCAGCCGGACACGCGAGACCCAGTACTTC. Its translation is CASSRTRETQYF.

The gene calls are TRBV28 and TRBJ2-3; D is perhaps TRBD1 (6 bases). V lost 6 bases and J 6 bases, leaving 13 bases between the germline ends. This CDR3 has 13 amino acids. CDR1 and CDR2 from the germline V gene are MDHEN and SYDVKM. The CDR3 reads CASRVHRADTQYF. In nucleotides, the CDR3 is TGTGCCAGCAGGGTCCACAGGGCGGATACGCAGTATTTT.